These 23 T cell receptor beta chains originate from one sample sequenced in a study of T cell responses to AZD1222 COVID-19 vaccine (dated by TCRdb to the early 2020s). The time point label here, explained by the study, means: about 28 days (+/-7) after the second vaccine dose. Library preparation was by the immunoSEQ multiplex PCR assay. The immuneACCESS repertoire file appears here via TCRdb, limited to in-frame rearrangements. These files lack a portion of the clones; in checked studies, under half of the deficit traces to unresolved V genes, and the cause of the others is not known. Counted in this sample were around 180,000 clones; approximately 94% of them appeared once. 1.6% of the sample comes from the top ten. The sequencing used peripheral blood, collected 28 days after the second AZD1222 dose. Every receptor here comes from an adult who received the AZD1222 COVID-19 vaccine.

The chain joins TRBV9 to TRBJ2-2; D unclear. Looked up from germline, CDR1 is SGDLS and CDR2 is YYNGEE. The CDR3 is 18 residues long. Trimming removed 1 base at V and 2 bases at J, with 18 bases between. CDR3 loop: CASSVQSSQILNTGELFF. As DNA, the CDR3 is TGTGCCAGCAGCGTACAAAGTTCACAGATCCTTAACACCGGGGAGCTGTTTTTT.

This clone was counted a single time. V usage is TRBV7-3 and J usage is TRBJ2-7; 7 bases line up with TRBD2. Germline V gives CDR1 SGHTA, CDR2 FQGTGA. Trimming at V came to 1 base and at J to 3 bases, leaving 6 bases not matched to a gene. The CDR3 sequence is 15 residues long. CDR3 region: CASSLIRASGYEQYF. CDR3 in DNA: TGTGCCAGCAGCTTAATACGGGCTAGCGGCTACGAGCAGTACTTC.

The J gene is TRBJ2-3, the V gene TRBV11-2; D not certain. Trimming left V 5 bases short and J 3 bases short, with 18 bases between. This CDR3 has 16 residues. Germline lookup yields CDR1 SGHAT and CDR2 FQNNGV. The CDR3 protein is CASSPRSQIGTDTQYF. Written as DNA, the CDR3 is TGTGCCAGCAGCCCCAGATCCCAAATCGGGACAGATACGCAGTATTTT.

This clone was counted a single time. V is TRBV5-1 and J is TRBJ2-5; the D gene is possibly TRBD1 (6 bases). The CDR3 is 15 residues long. Trimming removed 5 bases at V and 3 bases at J, with 17 bases between. Germline lookup yields CDR1 SGHRS and CDR2 YFSETQ. For the CDR3, the DNA is TGCGCCAGCAGTACCACAGGGTCCCCCGAAGAGACCCAGTACTTC. This translates into CASSTTGSPEETQYF. Drawing the rest from reference TRBV5-1 and TRBJ2-5, the complete variable domain is KAGVTQTPRYLIKTRGQQVTLSCSPISGHRSVSWYQQTPGQGLQFLFEYFSETQRNKGNFPGRFSGRQFSNSRSEMNVSTLELGDSALYLCASSTTGSPEETQYFGPGTRLLVL.

This chain joins TRBV25-1 and TRBJ1-1; no definite D call. Trimming pared 0 bases from V and 8 bases from J, leaving 10 bases between. The CDR3 contains 13 residues. Germline V CDR1 and CDR2: MGHDK, SYGVNS. The CDR3 region has the DNA TGTGCCAGCAGTGAATATGGTAGAGGCGAAGCTTTCTTT. This encodes CASSEYGRGEAFF.

V is TRBV28 and J is TRBJ1-4, with no clear D. This CDR3 is 14 amino acids long. CDR1 and CDR2 (germline): MDHEN, SYDVKM. Trimming took off 2 bases at V and 7 bases at J, with 11 bases between the two ends. CDR3 coding DNA: TGTGCCAGCAGTTTACAAGGTTTCGGTGAAAAACTGTTTTTT. Residues: CASSLQGFGEKLFF. Using reference TRBV28 and TRBJ1-4 for the parts outside the CDR3, the full variable domain is DVKVTQSSRYLVKRTGEKVFLECVQDMDHENMFWYRQDPGLGLRLIYFSYDVKMKEKGDIPEGYSVSREKKERFSLILESASTNQTSMYLCASSLQGFGEKLFFGSGTQLSVL.

The table lists this clone with a count of one. The chain employs TRBV6-2 or TRBV6-3 and TRBJ1-5; the D gene is possibly TRBD1 (6 bases). Germline V gene lookup returns CDR1 MNHEY and CDR2 SVGEGT. Trimming removed 2 bases from V and 3 bases from J, with 11 bases in between. The CDR3 sequence is 15 residues long. The CDR3 spells CASSYLGQSNQPQHF. The DNA of the CDR3 is TGTGCCAGCAGTTACCTTGGACAGTCCAATCAGCCCCAGCATTTT.

J is TRBJ1-4 and V is TRBV2; no definite D call. The length of the CDR3 is 10 residues. Deletions cut 5 bases from V and 11 bases from J, with 6 bases between. The germline V gene has CDR1 SNHLY and CDR2 FYNNEI. CDR3 amino acids: CASSTTKLFF. Here the CDR3 DNA reads TGTGCCAGCAGTACCACGAAACTGTTTTTT.

This chain links TRBV12-3 or TRBV12-4 with TRBJ1-5, with D maybe TRBD1 (5 bases). The ends were cut back, 5 bases at V and 2 bases at J, with 7 bases in the middle. This CDR3 is 13 amino acids long. CDR3 in amino acids: CASSHRRNQPQHF. The CDR3, as DNA: TGTGCCAGCAGTCACAGGCGCAATCAGCCCCAGCATTTT.

The chain is built from TRBV25-1 and TRBJ1-6; D is uncertain. V was clipped by 3 bases and J by 5 bases, with 5 bases between them. The V gene's germline CDR1 is MGHDK and CDR2 SYGVNS. The CDR3 has 13 amino acids. The CDR3, as DNA: TGTGCCAGCAGTGACAGGAATAATTCACCCCTCCACTTT. This encodes CASSDRNNSPLHF.

This CDR3 reads CASSDPSRGYTF. CDR3 nucleotides: TGTGCCAGCAGCGACCCTTCGAGGGGCTACACCTTC. The chain links TRBV2 to TRBJ1-2; D uncertain. The ends were cut back, 6 bases at V and 8 bases at J, with 13 bases in the middle. The CDR3 loop spans 12 amino acids. Germline V gene data show CDR1 as SNHLY and CDR2 as FYNNEI.

CDR3 sequence (DNA): TGTGCCAGCAGCTTAATCACTAGCGGGGGGCTCGGCACAGATACGCAGTATTTT. Residues: CASSLITSGGLGTDTQYF. The chain uses TRBV7-2 and TRBJ2-3; TRBD2 agrees at 12 bases. This CDR3 has 18 amino acids. In germline, CDR1 is SGHTA, CDR2 FQGNSA. After removal of 2 bases from V and 1 base from J, the junction contained 7 bases not matched to a gene.

V is TRBV19 and J is TRBJ1-1, with a possible D match to TRBD1 (5 bases). Trimming removed 0 bases at V and 1 base at J, with 15 bases between. CDR3 length: 17 amino acids. Germline CDR1 and CDR2: LNHDA and SQIVND (reference sequence). CDR3 sequence: CASSIEPPGRGNTEAFF. CDR3 DNA sequence: TGTGCCAGTAGTATAGAACCCCCAGGGAGGGGGAACACTGAAGCTTTCTTT.

This chain connects TRBV28 to TRBJ1-1; D possibly corresponds to TRBD1 (6 bases). Germline V gene sequence: CDR1 MDHEN, CDR2 SYDVKM. Trimming shortened V by 4 bases and J by 10 bases, and 10 bases separated the two germline ends. This CDR3 is 11 amino acids long. CDR3 DNA sequence: TGTGCCAGCAGTTCCCCCAGGGGAGCTTTCTTT. Translating it yields CASSSPRGAFF.

The V call is TRBV18, the J call TRBJ1-1; D remains unclear. Germline CDR1 reads KGHSH; CDR2 reads LQKENI. The CDR3 length is 15 residues. Trimming left V 3 bases short and J 4 bases short, with 15 bases between. CDR3 nucleotide sequence: TGTGCCAGCTCACCGGAGGGTGGCGGGGTCACTGAAGCTTTCTTT. Translated: CASSPEGGGVTEAFF.

This clone was seen just once. The chain employs TRBV25-1 and TRBJ1-2; D call uncertain. Trimming took 0 bases from V and 1 from J, leaving 6 bases between them. Germline CDR1 MGHDK, CDR2 SYGVNS. The CDR3 extends over 14 amino acids. The CDR3 DNA sequence: TGTGCCAGCAGTGAATACGGGGTTAACTATGGCTACACCTTC. The encoded protein is CASSEYGVNYGYTF.

This chain links TRBV6-6 with TRBJ1-2; 8 bases agree with TRBD1. V lost 4 bases to trimming and J lost 8 bases; unmatched junction nucleotides: 15. The CDR3 consists of 16 residues. CDR1 and CDR2 (germline): MNHNY, SVGAGI (reference sequence). The DNA for the CDR3 is TGTGCCAGCAGTTCAGGACAGGGAGAAGTACCCGTCGGCTACACCTTC. This codes for CASSSGQGEVPVGYTF.

This chain connects TRBV2 to TRBJ2-1; 10 bases are a match to TRBD2. The CDR3 loop spans 15 amino acids. CDR1 is SNHLY and CDR2 is FYNNEI in the germline V gene. V was clipped by 5 bases and J by 9 bases; unmatched bases: 10. CDR3 sequence reads: CASSQTAGGPVEQFF. The CDR3 DNA reads as TGTGCCAGCAGTCAAACAGCGGGGGGGCCGGTTGAGCAGTTCTTC. Variable domain in full (rest from reference TRBV2 and TRBJ2-1): EPEVTQTPSHQVTQMGQEVILRCVPISNHLYFYWYRQILGQKVEFLVSFYNNEISEKSEIFDDQFSVERPDGSNFTLKIRSTKLEDSAMYFCASSQTAGGPVEQFFGPGTRLTVL.

The rearrangement uses TRBV28 and TRBJ1-1, with D perhaps matching TRBD1 (5 bases). This CDR3 spans 16 amino acids. V was pared by 2 bases and J by 0 bases, with 13 bases between. Germline CDR1 MDHEN, CDR2 SYDVKM. The CDR3: CASSLPPGLLNTEAFF. The CDR3 DNA is TGTGCCAGCAGTTTACCCCCGGGACTCCTGAACACTGAAGCTTTCTTT.

The count of this clone is one. The chain joins TRBV19 to TRBJ2-7; TRBD1 aligns across 8 bases. Germline values: CDR1 LNHDA, CDR2 SQIVND (reference sequence). V lost 9 bases, J lost 2 bases, and 6 bases stayed unmatched. CDR3 length: 13 residues. The chain's CDR3 is CASGQGEAYEQYF. CDR3 nucleotide sequence: TGTGCCAGCGGACAGGGTGAAGCCTACGAGCAGTACTTC.

The rearrangement links TRBV19 to TRBJ1-6, with D perhaps matching TRBD1 (6 bases). The CDR3 extends over 13 amino acids. V was cut by 9 bases and J by 10 bases, with 16 bases left in between. Germline V CDR1 and CDR2: LNHDA, SQIVND (reference sequence). The DNA of the CDR3 is TGTGCCAGCTCTCCCTACAGGGACTCACCCCTCCACTTT. Amino acid sequence: CASSPYRDSPLHF.

This chain links TRBV4-1 with TRBJ2-4; 12 bases line up with TRBD2. Germline V gene data show CDR1 as MGHRA and CDR2 as YSYEKL. The V and J ends lost 5 bases and 5 bases, in that order; junction bases with no gene match: 4. The CDR3 is 15 residues long. For the CDR3, the DNA is TGCGCCAGCAGCTTGCGACTAGCGGGGGAAAACATTCAGTACTTC. The encoded protein is CASSLRLAGENIQYF.

The chain is built from TRBV18 and TRBJ2-5, with 7 bases identical to TRBD1. The CDR3 loop spans 15 amino acids. Germline assignment: CDR1 KGHSH and CDR2 LQKENI. The trim removed 6 bases at V and 5 bases at J, leaving 12 bases unmatched. The CDR3 spells CASSQLTGRKETQYF. CDR3 bases: TGTGCCAGCTCCCAATTGACAGGGCGAAAGGAGACCCAGTACTTC.